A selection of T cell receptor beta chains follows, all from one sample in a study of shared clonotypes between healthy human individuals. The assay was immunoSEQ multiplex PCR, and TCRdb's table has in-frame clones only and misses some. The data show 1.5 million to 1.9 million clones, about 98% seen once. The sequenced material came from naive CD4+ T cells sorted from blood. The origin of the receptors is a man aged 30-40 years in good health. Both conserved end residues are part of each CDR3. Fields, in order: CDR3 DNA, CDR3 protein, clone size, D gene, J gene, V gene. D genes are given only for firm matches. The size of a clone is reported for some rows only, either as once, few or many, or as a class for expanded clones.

TGTGCCAGCACCCATCCCCATCCGGGACTAGCTAGCCATGAGCAGTTCTTC,CASTHPHPGLASHEQFF,.,TRBD2,TRBJ2-1,TRBV25-1
TGCAGTGCCAGCCTGGCAATGGAGCAGTTCTTC,CSASLAMEQFF,once,.,TRBJ2-1,TRBV20-1
TGTGCCAGCAGCACAGGGACGGGAAACACCATATATTTT,CASSTGTGNTIYF,.,.,TRBJ1-3,TRBV7-2
TGTGCCAGCACAACACAGTTCTCGGGTAATGAGGAGCAGTTCTTC,CASTTQFSGNEEQFF,.,.,TRBJ2-1,TRBV28
TGTGCCAGCAGCACGGCCGGGGGGACTAACTATGGCTACACCTTC,CASSTAGGTNYGYTF,.,.,TRBJ1-2,TRBV7-9
TGCGCCAGCAGCACGGGACAGGGCAGGAACACCGGGGAGCTGTTTTTT,CASSTGQGRNTGELFF,.,TRBD1,TRBJ2-2,TRBV5-1
TGTGCCAGCAGTGACCCCGGGACAGGGAGGCAAGAGACCCAGTACTTC,CASSDPGTGRQETQYF,.,TRBD1,TRBJ2-5,TRBV25-1
TGTGCCAGCAGCTTGAGTTTTCGTGAAGAGACCCAGTACTTC,CASSLSFREETQYF,.,.,TRBJ2-5,TRBV7-2
TGCAGCGTTGAATCGCCCTTAGGCTATGGCTACACCTTC,CSVESPLGYGYTF,.,.,TRBJ1-2,TRBV29-1
TGTGCCAGCAGCTTAAAACGGGGCACCGGGGAGCTGTTTTTT,CASSLKRGTGELFF,once,.,TRBJ2-2,TRBV7-2
TGCAGCACCTTGGAGGGCAGCTATGGCTACACCTTC,CSTLEGSYGYTF,once,.,TRBJ1-2,TRBV29-1